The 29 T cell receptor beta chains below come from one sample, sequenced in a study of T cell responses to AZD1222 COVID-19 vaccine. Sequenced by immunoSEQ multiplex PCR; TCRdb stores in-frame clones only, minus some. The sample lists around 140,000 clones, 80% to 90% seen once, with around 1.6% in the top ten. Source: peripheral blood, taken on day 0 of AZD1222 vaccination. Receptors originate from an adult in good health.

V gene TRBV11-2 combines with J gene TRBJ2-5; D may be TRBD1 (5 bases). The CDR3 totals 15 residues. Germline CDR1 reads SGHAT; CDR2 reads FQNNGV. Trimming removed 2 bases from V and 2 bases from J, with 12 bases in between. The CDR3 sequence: CASSLTGPSQETQYF. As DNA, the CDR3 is TGTGCCAGCAGCTTAACAGGCCCGTCACAAGAGACCCAGTACTTC.

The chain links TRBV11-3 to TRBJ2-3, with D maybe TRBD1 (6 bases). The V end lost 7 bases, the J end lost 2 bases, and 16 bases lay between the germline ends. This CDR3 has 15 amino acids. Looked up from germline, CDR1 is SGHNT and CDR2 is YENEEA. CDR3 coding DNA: TGTGCCAGCACCATTTCGGGACATCTCACAGATACGCAGTATTTT. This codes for CASTISGHLTDTQYF. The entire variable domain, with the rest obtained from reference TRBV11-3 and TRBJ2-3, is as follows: EAGVVQSPRYKIIEKKQPVAFWCNPISGHNTLYWYLQNLGQGPELLIRYENEEAVDDSQLPKDRFSAERLKGVDSTLKIQPAELGDSAVYLCASTISGHLTDTQYFGPGTRLTVL.

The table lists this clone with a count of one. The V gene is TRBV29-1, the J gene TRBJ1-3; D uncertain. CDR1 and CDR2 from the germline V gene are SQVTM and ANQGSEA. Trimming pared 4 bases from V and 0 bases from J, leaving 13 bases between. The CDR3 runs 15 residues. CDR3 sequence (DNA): TGCAGCGTTGTAGCCTTTGAGAGCTCTGGAAACACCATATATTTT. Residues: CSVVAFESSGNTIYF.

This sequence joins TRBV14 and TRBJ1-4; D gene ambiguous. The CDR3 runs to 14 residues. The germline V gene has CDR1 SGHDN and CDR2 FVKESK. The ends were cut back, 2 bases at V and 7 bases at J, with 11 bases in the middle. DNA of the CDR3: TGTGCCAGCAGCCAACGACCGTCGGGTGAAAAACTGTTTTTT. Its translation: CASSQRPSGEKLFF.

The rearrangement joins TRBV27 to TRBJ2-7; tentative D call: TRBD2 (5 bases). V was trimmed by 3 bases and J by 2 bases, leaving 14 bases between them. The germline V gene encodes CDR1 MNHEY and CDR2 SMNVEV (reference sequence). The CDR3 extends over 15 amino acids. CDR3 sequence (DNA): TGTGCCAGCAGTTTTAAAATCCGCGGGCCCTACGAGCAGTACTTC. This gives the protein CASSFKIRGPYEQYF.

The CDR3 sequence: CASRVAGAETQYF. The CDR3 DNA reads as TGTGCCAGCAGGGTAGCGGGGGCAGAGACCCAGTACTTC. The V gene is TRBV6-5, the J gene TRBJ2-5; 9 positions agree with TRBD2. This CDR3 spans 13 amino acids. Germline lookup yields CDR1 MNHEY and CDR2 SVGAGI. V lost 6 bases, J lost 4 bases, and 3 bases stayed unmatched.

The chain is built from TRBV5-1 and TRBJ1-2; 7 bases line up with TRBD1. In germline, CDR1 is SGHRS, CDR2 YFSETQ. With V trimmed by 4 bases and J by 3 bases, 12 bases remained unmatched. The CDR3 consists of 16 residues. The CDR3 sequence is CASSPGDRRYDYGYTF. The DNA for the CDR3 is TGCGCCAGCAGCCCTGGGGACAGAAGGTACGACTATGGCTACACCTTC.

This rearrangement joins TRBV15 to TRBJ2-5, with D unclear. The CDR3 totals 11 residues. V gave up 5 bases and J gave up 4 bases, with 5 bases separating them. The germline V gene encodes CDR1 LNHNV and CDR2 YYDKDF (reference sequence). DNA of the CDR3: TGTGCCACCAGCCGAAGAGAGACCCAGTACTTC. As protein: CATSRRETQYF.

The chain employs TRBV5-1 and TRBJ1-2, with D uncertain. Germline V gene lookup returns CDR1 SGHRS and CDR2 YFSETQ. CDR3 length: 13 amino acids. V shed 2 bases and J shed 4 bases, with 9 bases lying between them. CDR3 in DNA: TGCGCCAGCAGCTTCGAACATGGCTATGGCTACACCTTC. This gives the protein CASSFEHGYGYTF.

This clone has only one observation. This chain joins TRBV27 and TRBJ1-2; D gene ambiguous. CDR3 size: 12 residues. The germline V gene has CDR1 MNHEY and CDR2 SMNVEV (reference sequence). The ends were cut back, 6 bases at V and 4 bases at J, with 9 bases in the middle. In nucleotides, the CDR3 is TGTGCCAGCAGACAAGGCGGCTATGGCTACACCTTC. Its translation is CASRQGGYGYTF.

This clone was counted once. This chain's CDR3 is CASSQDFRGPSRGNTIYF. The CDR3 coding sequence is TGTGCCAGCAGCCAAGATTTCAGGGGACCATCCCGTGGAAACACCATATATTTT. The rearrangement links TRBV4-2 to TRBJ1-3, with a weak D call TRBD1 (6 bases). The germline V and J ends were trimmed by 0 bases and 3 bases, with 18 bases remaining between them. The CDR3 has 18 residues. CDR1 is LGHNA, CDR2 YNFKEQ, per germline.

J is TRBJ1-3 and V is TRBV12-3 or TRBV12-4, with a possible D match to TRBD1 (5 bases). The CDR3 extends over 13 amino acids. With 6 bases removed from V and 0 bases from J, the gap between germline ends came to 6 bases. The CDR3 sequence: CASRDNSGNTIYF. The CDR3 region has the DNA TGTGCCAGCAGGGACAACTCTGGAAACACCATATATTTT.

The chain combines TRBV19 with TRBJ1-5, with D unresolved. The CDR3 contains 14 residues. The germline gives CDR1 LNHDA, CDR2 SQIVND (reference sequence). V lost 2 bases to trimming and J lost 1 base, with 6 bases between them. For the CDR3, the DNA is TGTGCCAGTAGTATAACGAGGAGCAATCAGCCCCAGCATTTT. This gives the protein CASSITRSNQPQHF.

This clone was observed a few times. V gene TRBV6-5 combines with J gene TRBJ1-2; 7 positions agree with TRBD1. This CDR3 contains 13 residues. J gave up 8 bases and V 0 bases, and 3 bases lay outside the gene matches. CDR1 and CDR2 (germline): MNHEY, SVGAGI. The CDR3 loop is CASSYSTGYGYTF. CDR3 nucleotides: TGTGCCAGCAGTTACTCGACAGGGTACGGCTACACCTTC.

CDR3 residues: CASSSPVAGGGYNEQFF. CDR3 coding DNA: TGCGCCAGCAGTTCACCCGTAGCGGGAGGAGGCTACAATGAGCAGTTCTTC. The chain employs TRBV10-1 and TRBJ2-1, with 10 nucleotides matching TRBD2. Germline V gene lookup returns CDR1 WNHNN and CDR2 SYGVQD (reference sequence). CDR3 size: 17 residues. The J segment lost 3 bases and the V segment lost 5 bases, leaving 10 bases of the junction unmatched.

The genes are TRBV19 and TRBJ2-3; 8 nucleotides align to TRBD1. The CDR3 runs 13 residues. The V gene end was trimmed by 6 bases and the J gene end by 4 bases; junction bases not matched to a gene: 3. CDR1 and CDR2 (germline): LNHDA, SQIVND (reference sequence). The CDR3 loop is CASSPQGADTQYF. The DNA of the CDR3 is TGTGCCAGTAGCCCACAGGGGGCAGATACGCAGTATTTT.

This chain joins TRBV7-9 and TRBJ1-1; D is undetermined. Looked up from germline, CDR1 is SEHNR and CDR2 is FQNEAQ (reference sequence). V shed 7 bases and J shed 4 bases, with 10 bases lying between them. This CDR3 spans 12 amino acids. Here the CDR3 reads CASTYSGTEAFF. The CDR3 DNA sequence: TGTGCCAGCACCTACAGTGGCACTGAAGCTTTCTTT.

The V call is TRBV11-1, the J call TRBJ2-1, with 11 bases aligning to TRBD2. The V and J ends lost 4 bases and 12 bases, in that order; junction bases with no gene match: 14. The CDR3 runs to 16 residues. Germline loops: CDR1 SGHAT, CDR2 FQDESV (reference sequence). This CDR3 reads CASSSLLAGAVQGQFF. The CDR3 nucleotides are TGTGCCAGCAGCTCCCTACTAGCGGGAGCGGTACAAGGGCAGTTCTTC.

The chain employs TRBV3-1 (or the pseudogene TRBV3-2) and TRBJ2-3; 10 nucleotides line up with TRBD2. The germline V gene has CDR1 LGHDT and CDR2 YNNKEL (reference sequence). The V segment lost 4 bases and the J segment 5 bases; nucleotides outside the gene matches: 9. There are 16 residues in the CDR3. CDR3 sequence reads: CASSPASGRDVDTQYF. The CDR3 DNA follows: TGTGCCAGCAGCCCAGCCAGCGGGAGGGATGTAGATACGCAGTATTTT.

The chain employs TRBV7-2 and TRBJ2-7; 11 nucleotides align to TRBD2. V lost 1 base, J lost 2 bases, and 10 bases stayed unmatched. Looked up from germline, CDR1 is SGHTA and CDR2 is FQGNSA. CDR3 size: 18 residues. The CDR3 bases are TGTGCCAGCAGCTTAGGCTGGGGTACTAGCGGGAGTGCCTACGAGCAGTACTTC. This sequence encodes CASSLGWGTSGSAYEQYF.

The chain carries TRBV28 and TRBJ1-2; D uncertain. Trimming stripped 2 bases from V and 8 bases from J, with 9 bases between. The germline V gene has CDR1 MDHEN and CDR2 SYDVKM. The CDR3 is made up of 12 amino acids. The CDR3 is CASSLVARGYTF. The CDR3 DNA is TGTGCCAGCAGTTTAGTAGCTAGGGGCTACACCTTC.

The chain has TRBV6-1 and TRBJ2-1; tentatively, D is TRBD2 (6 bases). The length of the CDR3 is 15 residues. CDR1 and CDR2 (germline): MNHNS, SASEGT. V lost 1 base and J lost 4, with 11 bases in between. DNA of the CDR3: TGTGCCAGCAGTGAAGATCCCGGGGGATACAATGAGCAGTTCTTC. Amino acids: CASSEDPGGYNEQFF.

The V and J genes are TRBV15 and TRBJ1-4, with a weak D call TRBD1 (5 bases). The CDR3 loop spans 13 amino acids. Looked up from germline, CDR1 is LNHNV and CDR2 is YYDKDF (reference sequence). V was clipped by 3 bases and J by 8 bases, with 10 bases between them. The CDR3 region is CATSSQGREKLFF. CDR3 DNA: TGTGCCACCAGCAGTCAGGGCCGGGAAAAACTGTTTTTT.

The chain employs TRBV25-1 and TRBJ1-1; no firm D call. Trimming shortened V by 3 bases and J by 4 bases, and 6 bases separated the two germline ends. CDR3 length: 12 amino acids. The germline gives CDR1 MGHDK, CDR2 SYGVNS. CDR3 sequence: CASSELGTEAFF. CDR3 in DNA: TGTGCCAGCAGTGAGCTGGGCACTGAAGCTTTCTTT. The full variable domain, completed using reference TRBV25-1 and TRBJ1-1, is EADIYQTPRYLVIGTGKKITLECSQTMGHDKMYWYQQDPGMELHLIHYSYGVNSTEKGDLSSESTVSRIRTEHFPLTLESARPSHTSQYLCASSELGTEAFFGQGTRLTVV.

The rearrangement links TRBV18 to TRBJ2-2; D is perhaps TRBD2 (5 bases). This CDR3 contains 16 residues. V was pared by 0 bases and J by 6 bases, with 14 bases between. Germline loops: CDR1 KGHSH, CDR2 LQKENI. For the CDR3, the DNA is TGTGCCAGCTCACCACCGAGCCTAGCTGCGGCCGGGGAGCTGTTTTTT. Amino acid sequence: CASSPPSLAAAGELFF. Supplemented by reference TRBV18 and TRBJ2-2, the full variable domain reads NAGVMQNPRHLVRRRGQEARLRCSPMKGHSHVYWYRQLPEEGLKFMVYLQKENIIDESGMPKERFSAEFPKEGPSILRIQQVVRGDSAAYFCASSPPSLAAAGELFFGEGSRLTVL.

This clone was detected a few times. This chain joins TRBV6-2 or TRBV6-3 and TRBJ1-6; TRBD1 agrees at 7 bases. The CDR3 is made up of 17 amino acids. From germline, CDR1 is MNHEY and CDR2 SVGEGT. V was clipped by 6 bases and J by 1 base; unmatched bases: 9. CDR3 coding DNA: TGTGCCAGCAGCTCCCGACAGGGAAGGTCCTATAATTCACCCCTCCACTTT. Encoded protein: CASSSRQGRSYNSPLHF.

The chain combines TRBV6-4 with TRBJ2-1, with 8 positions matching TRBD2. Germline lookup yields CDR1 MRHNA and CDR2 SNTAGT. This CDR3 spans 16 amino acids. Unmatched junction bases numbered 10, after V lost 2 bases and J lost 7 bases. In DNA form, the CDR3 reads TGTGCCAGCAGTGACAGCCGAGGGACTAGGGTTAATGAGCAGTTCTTC. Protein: CASSDSRGTRVNEQFF.

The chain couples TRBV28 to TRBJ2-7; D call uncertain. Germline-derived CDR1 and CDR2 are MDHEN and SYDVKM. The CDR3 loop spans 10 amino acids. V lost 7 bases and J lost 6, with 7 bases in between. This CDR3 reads CASKSGEQYF. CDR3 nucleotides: TGTGCCAGCAAGTCCGGCGAGCAGTACTTC.

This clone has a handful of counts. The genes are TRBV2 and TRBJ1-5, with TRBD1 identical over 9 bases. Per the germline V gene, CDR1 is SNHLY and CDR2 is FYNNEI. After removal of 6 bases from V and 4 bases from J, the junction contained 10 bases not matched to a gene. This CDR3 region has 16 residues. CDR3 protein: CASRQQGAGLNQPQHF. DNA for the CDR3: TGTGCCAGCAGACAACAGGGGGCTGGTCTAAATCAGCCCCAGCATTTT.